Here is one T cell receptor (beta chain) with its context. This clone has a single count. The clone's antigen remains unknown. No much larger clone exists at a distance of one base, and base qualities are not known. From the cysteine through the phenylalanine, the CDR3 covers 12 amino acids. The read is trimmed to its CDR3 DNA, 36 bases read in frame from base 1. The germline V gene specifies SGDLS as CDR1 and YYNGEE as CDR2. The junction shows trimming of 6 bases on V and 5 bases on J, plus 11 bases between the germline ends. Explained via the paper, the treatment or condition label denotes: oral pan-JAK inhibitor, 5-10 mg twice daily. Peripheral blood and lesional scalp punch biopsies were obtained from patients with alopecia areata. PBMCs were isolated by density centrifugation and stained for CD3, CD4 and CD8, after which CD4+ and CD8+ T cells were sorted on a FACSAria. Receptors were amplified or captured by the immunoSEQ multiplex PCR assay. RNA was extracted from all samples and reverse transcribed into cDNA as template for TCR sequencing. First-strand cDNA was synthesized with SuperScript III using a 2:1 mix of oligo-dT and random hexamers. Amplification bias was assessed with a synthetic immune receptor repertoire, and residual bias was removed computationally. The source study handled its data this way. Raw reads were preprocessed to remove errors, and CDR3 was defined by IMGT conventions from the conserved cysteine to phenylalanine. Clonality was computed by normalizing Shannon entropy by log2 of the number of productive unique TCRs and subtracting the result from 1. Whether scalp clones were CD4 or CD8 was inferred by matching scalp TCRbeta sequences against CD4 and CD8 repertoires sorted from blood. The clones in this table, taken by TCRdb from immuneACCESS, are in-frame only. Not every clone is retained; where verified, under half of the shortfall comes from an unresolved V gene, and the cause of the rest is unknown. V and J calls plus clone size are reproduced from that table; the DNA served to infer D and trimming. The sample yields a few hundred thousand clones; around 65% were counted once. The ten largest make up approximately 1.2% of the sample.

This sample stems from a study of CD8+ T cells in alopecia areata (dated by TCRdb to between 2017 and 2018). Regarding the research as a whole: The treated patients took part in an open-label pilot trial in which moderate-to-severe alopecia areata was treated with oral tofacitinib at 5 to 10 mg twice daily. Tofacitinib was administered for 6 to 18 months, and 6 months of follow-up off drug were then conducted to assess delayed response and recurrence. Disease severity in treated patients was measured with the SALT score, which quantifies the percentage of affected scalp surface area. High-throughput TCRbeta sequencing was used to examine T cell clonal expansion in alopecia areata in both the C3H/HeJ mouse model and human patients. Scalp tissue and sorted CD4+ and CD8+ peripheral blood T cells from patchy and totalis/universalis alopecia areata patients and from healthy controls were covered by human TCRbeta sequencing. Tofacitinib-treated patients had biopsies at baseline and at 4 and 24 weeks of treatment, with a later scalp biopsy in several patients. Scalp clonality was compared across normal scalp (n=4), patchy alopecia areata scalp (n=8), and alopecia totalis/universalis scalp (n=8). The RNA source kit depended on sample type: the PAXgene miRNA kit for fixed scalp, the miRNeasy kit for PBMCs, and the RNeasy kit for mouse skin. TCRbeta CDR3 regions were amplified by immunoSEQ multiplex PCR with 35 Vbeta forward and 13 Jbeta reverse primers.

The research as a whole found: Shared TCR sequences between patients were less evident than in mice, which may be partly attributable to HLA diversity in the patient population. Because the treated cohort was small and included a single nonresponder, larger studies are needed to assess links between baseline CD8+ expansion and response. During tofacitinib treatment, many expanded lesional clones stuck around in both scalp and blood, and this persistence may partly explain why relapse happens after treatment is stopped. Higher clonality and more expanded CD8+ clones were observed in lesional scalp than in normal scalp, particularly in alopecia totalis/universalis, a finding suggestive of antigenic drive. Unlike mouse skin, which is dominated by gammadelta T cells, normal human skin has resident alphabeta T cells that are also sequenced, and this complicates analysis of the scalp TCR repertoire. With tofacitinib, both scalp clonality and the number of expanded CD8+ clones among the top 100 scalp clones went down significantly.

This receptor chain uses TRBV9 and TRBJ1-2; a tentative D call is TRBD1 (6 bases match). The sequence was collected from a human donor with alopecia areata. This specimen was CD4+ T cells sorted from blood, taken at approximately week 42, from a patient treated with tofacitinib. The CDR3 in this case is CASISDSYGYTF. The sequenced DNA: TGTGCCAGCATCTCGGACAGTTATGGCTACACCTTC.